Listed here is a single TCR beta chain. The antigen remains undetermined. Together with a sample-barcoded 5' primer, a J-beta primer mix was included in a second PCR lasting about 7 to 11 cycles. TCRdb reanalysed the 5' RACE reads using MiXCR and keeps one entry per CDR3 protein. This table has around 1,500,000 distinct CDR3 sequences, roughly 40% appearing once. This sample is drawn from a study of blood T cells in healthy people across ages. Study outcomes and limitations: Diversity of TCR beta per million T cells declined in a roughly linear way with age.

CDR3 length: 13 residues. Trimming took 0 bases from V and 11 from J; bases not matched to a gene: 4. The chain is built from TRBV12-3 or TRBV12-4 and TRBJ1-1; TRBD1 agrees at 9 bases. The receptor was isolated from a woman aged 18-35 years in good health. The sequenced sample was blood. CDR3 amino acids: CASSLARDRDAFF. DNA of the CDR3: TGTGCCAGCAGTTTAGCGCGGGACAGGGATGCTTTCTTT.